Listed below are T cell receptor beta chains from one sample, sequenced in a study of cytomegalovirus exposure and HLA in healthy donors. TCRdb's copy holds only in-frame clones and misses some; the assay was immunoSEQ multiplex PCR. The table includes 95,000 to 110,000 clones, over 75% detected once. The source material was PBMCs. Receptors originate from a woman aged 18-30 years in good health and CMV-seropositive. Both conserved end residues are part of each CDR3. D genes are given only for firm matches. The size of a clone is reported for some rows only, either as once, few or many, or as a class for expanded clones.

j_call clone_size cdr3_length v_call d_call cdr3_aa cdr3_nt
TRBJ2-2 many 17 TRBV5-5 TRBD2 CASSLGLAGVGTGELFF TGTGCCAGCAGCTTGGGTCTAGCGGGAGTCGGAACCGGGGAGCTGTTTTTT
TRBJ1-1 - 13 TRBV27 - CASKGGGWTEAFF TGTGCCAGTAAAGGGGGGGGCTGGACTGAAGCTTTCTTT
TRBJ2-3 few 21 TRBV5-1 TRBD2 CASSLEPGVAGGPSPTDTQYF TGCGCCAGCAGCTTGGAGCCCGGGGTAGCGGGAGGCCCGAGTCCCACAGATACGCAGTATTTT
TRBJ1-4 - 15 TRBV7-9 - CASSLVGGPNEKLFF TGTGCCAGCAGCTTAGTCGGGGGTCCTAATGAAAAACTGTTTTTT
TRBJ2-7 - 15 TRBV7-3 TRBD2 CASSLQSSGSHEQYF TGTGCCAGCAGCTTACAGTCTAGCGGGAGCCACGAGCAGTACTTC
TRBJ2-1 few 16 TRBV7-2 TRBD2 CASSRLGGSSYNEQFF TGTGCCAGCAGCCGTCTGGGCGGGAGCAGCTACAATGAGCAGTTCTTC
TRBJ1-5 - 14 TRBV6-1 TRBD1 CASLSSTGGRPQHF TGTGCCAGCTTAAGTAGCACAGGGGGACGGCCCCAGCATTTT
TRBJ1-1 - 14 TRBV28 TRBD1 CASSPPGQGAEAFF TGTGCCAGCAGTCCTCCGGGACAGGGGGCTGAAGCTTTCTTT
TRBJ2-7 - 15 TRBV13 TRBD2 CASSFATSGLYEQYF TGTGCCAGCAGCTTCGCCACTAGCGGGTTATACGAGCAGTACTTC
TRBJ2-7 few 15 TRBV10-1 TRBD1 CANPPGTGPFYEQYF TGCGCCAACCCTCCCGGGACAGGGCCCTTCTACGAGCAGTACTTC
TRBJ1-2 once 15 TRBV27 - CASSLSGAIGGGYTF TGTGCCAGCAGTTTATCCGGGGCGATTGGGGGCGGCTACACCTTC
TRBJ2-4 once 16 TRBV27 - CASSQKAVIAKNIQYF TGTGCCAGCAGTCAAAAAGCGGTCATAGCCAAAAACATTCAGTACTTC
TRBJ1-1 - 13 TRBV30 TRBD1 CAWSPGGYTEAFF TGTGCCTGGAGTCCAGGGGGCTACACTGAAGCTTTCTTT
TRBJ2-7 - 14 TRBV28 - CASSLLSSSYEQYF TGTGCCAGCAGTTTATTAAGCTCTTCCTACGAGCAGTACTTC
TRBJ2-3 - 15 TRBV5-1 - CASSLGGSGRDTQYF TGCGCCAGCAGCTTGGGGGGAAGCGGCAGGGATACGCAGTATTTT
TRBJ1-5 - 17 TRBV30 TRBD1 CAWSPRQGGTFNQPQHF TGTGCCTGGAGCCCTAGACAGGGGGGAACTTTCAATCAGCCCCAGCATTTT
TRBJ2-3 - 15 TRBV28 TRBD2 CASKLAGGEADTQYF TGTGCCAGCAAGCTAGCGGGAGGGGAGGCAGATACGCAGTATTTT
TRBJ1-6 once 16 TRBV5-6 - CASSLNPTEYNSPLHF TGTGCCAGCAGCTTGAACCCAACAGAATATAATTCACCCCTCCACTTT
TRBJ2-7 - 12 TRBV30 - CALDQGNYEQYF TGTGCCTTGGATCAGGGGAATTACGAGCAGTACTTC
TRBJ2-1 - 14 TRBV5-1 TRBD2 CASRSSGGPNEQFF TGCGCCAGCAGGTCTAGCGGAGGGCCCAATGAGCAGTTCTTC
TRBJ1-2 - 15 TRBV6-1 TRBD1 CASSAVGGSNYGYTF TGTGCCAGCAGTGCGGTAGGGGGCTCTAACTATGGCTACACCTTC
TRBJ2-5 few 15 TRBV5-4 TRBD2 CASSQTSVSQETQYF TGTGCCAGCAGCCAGACTAGCGTATCGCAAGAGACCCAGTACTTC
TRBJ2-5 - 14 TRBV5-1 - CASSLLGGQETQYF TGCGCCAGCAGCTTGCTCGGGGGCCAAGAGACCCAGTACTTC
TRBJ1-6 - 14 TRBV15 - CATSREQYNSPLHF TGTGCCACCAGCAGAGAACAGTATAATTCACCCCTCCACTTT
TRBJ1-5 - 12 TRBV10-3 - CASSRGIEPQHF TGTGCCTCGAGTCGGGGGATAGAGCCCCAGCATTTT
TRBJ2-7 - 13 TRBV6-6 TRBD2 CASNKRGSYEQYF TGTGCCAGCAATAAGCGGGGTTCCTACGAGCAGTACTTC
TRBJ2-1 - 16 TRBV2 TRBD2 CASSEKFAGGSNEQFF TGTGCCAGCAGTGAAAAGTTTGCGGGAGGCTCCAATGAGCAGTTCTTC
TRBJ1-5 - 14 TRBV19 - CASSILEINQPQHF TGTGCCAGTAGTATATTGGAGATCAATCAGCCCCAGCATTTT
TRBJ1-1 - 15 TRBV6-1 TRBD1 CASRTGQGGNTEAFF TGTGCCAGCAGGACCGGACAGGGCGGGAACACTGAAGCTTTCTTT
TRBJ1-1 few 12 TRBV5-4 TRBD1 CASSPDRREAFF TGTGCCAGCAGCCCGGACAGGCGCGAAGCTTTCTTT
TRBJ2-5 few 13 TRBV5-5 TRBD2 CASSLAGGETQYF TGTGCCAGCAGCTTAGCGGGAGGAGAGACCCAGTACTTC
TRBJ2-7 - 14 TRBV4-1 TRBD1 CASSHGTGAYEQYF TGCGCCAGCAGCCACGGGACAGGGGCCTACGAGCAGTACTTC
TRBJ2-7 - 16 TRBV11-3 TRBD2 CASSSGLAGGSYEQYF TGTGCCAGCAGCTCGGGGCTAGCGGGAGGAAGCTACGAGCAGTACTTC
TRBJ1-4 once 10 TRBV6-1 - CASSLEKLFF TGTGCCAGCAGCCTCGAAAAACTGTTTTTT
TRBJ2-5 - 14 TRBV9 TRBD1 CASSATGGRETQYF TGTGCCAGCAGCGCGACAGGGGGTAGAGAGACCCAGTACTTC
TRBJ1-2 - 12 TRBV9 TRBD1 CASQGDSYGYTF TGTGCCAGCCAGGGGGACAGCTATGGCTACACCTTC
TRBJ2-7 few 15 TRBV15 TRBD2 CATNLTSGLSYEQYF TGTGCCACCAACCTCACTAGCGGACTATCCTACGAGCAGTACTTC
TRBJ2-5 - 14 TRBV6-5 - CASSQTRSQETQYF TGTGCCAGCAGTCAAACAAGAAGCCAAGAGACCCAGTACTTC
TRBJ1-4 - 14 TRBV14 TRBD1 CASSDRGNSEKLFF TGTGCCAGCAGCGACAGGGGCAATTCTGAAAAACTGTTTTTT
TRBJ1-1 - 14 TRBV7-9 - CASSLGQKNTEAFF TGTGCCAGCAGCTTAGGCCAGAAGAACACTGAAGCTTTCTTT
TRBJ1-2 - 15 TRBV19 TRBD1 CASRDGQGGNYGYTF TGTGCCAGTAGGGATGGACAGGGCGGGAACTATGGCTACACCTTC
TRBJ1-5 - 14 TRBV6-1 TRBD1 CASSEGTGVQPQHF TGTGCCAGCAGTGAAGGGACAGGGGTCCAGCCCCAGCATTTT
TRBJ2-3 few 17 TRBV13 - CASSGTSEMGGVDTQYF TGTGCCAGCAGCGGAACCTCCGAGATGGGGGGAGTAGATACGCAGTATTTT
TRBJ1-5 - 15 TRBV6-1 TRBD1 CASSGRGQGNQPQHF TGTGCCAGCAGTGGTAGGGGACAGGGTAATCAGCCCCAGCATTTT
TRBJ2-7 - 14 TRBV5-6 - CASSLGFSSYEQYF TGTGCCAGCAGCTTGGGTTTTAGCTCCTACGAGCAGTACTTC
TRBJ1-2 - 11 TRBV30 - CAWSPGGGYTF TGTGCCTGGAGCCCAGGAGGTGGCTACACCTTC
TRBJ2-2 - 17 TRBV28 TRBD2 CASSQGLAGEGTGELFF TGTGCCAGCAGCCAGGGACTAGCGGGAGAAGGGACCGGGGAGCTGTTTTTT
TRBJ1-3 once 16 TRBV28 - CASSLYPGSSGNTIYF TGTGCCAGCAGTTTATACCCAGGTTCCTCTGGAAACACCATATATTTT